What follows are 25 T cell receptor beta chains derived from one specimen sequenced in a study of blood T cell repertoires in COVID-19. Using immunoSEQ multiplex PCR, the repertoire was profiled, and TCRdb retains in-frame clones only, with some absent. The repertoire has 86,000 or so clones, 79% of them found once; the top ten carry about 11%. Material: peripheral blood. The origin of the receptors is a man in his sixties or seventies with acute or convalescent COVID-19.

This chain links TRBV10-2 with TRBJ1-1; tentative D call: TRBD1 (5 bases). This CDR3 is built from 17 residues. Germline CDR1 and CDR2: WSHSY and SAAADI. V lost 0 bases and J lost 0, with 14 bases in between. The CDR3 DNA sequence: TGCGCCAGCAGTGAGTCAATGGCGGGACCCTTGAACACTGAAGCTTTCTTT. As protein: CASSESMAGPLNTEAFF.

The chain is built from TRBV6-2 or TRBV6-3 and TRBJ1-5; 11 nucleotides match TRBD1. The CDR3 extends over 17 amino acids. Germline CDR1 MNHEY, CDR2 SVGEGT. V lost 5 bases to trimming and J lost 0 bases; unmatched junction nucleotides: 6. Here the CDR3 reads CASSGDRGKGSNQPQHF. For the CDR3, the DNA is TGTGCCAGCAGTGGGGACAGGGGGAAAGGTAGCAATCAGCCCCAGCATTTT.

This clone was observed a handful of times. The chain has TRBV29-1 and TRBJ1-2; no definite D call. The CDR3 consists of 9 residues. Per germline, CDR1 SQVTM and CDR2 ANQGSEA. V shed 7 bases and J shed 7 bases, with 7 bases lying between them. DNA of the CDR3: TGCAGCGATAACATTGGCTACACCTTC. This sequence encodes CSDNIGYTF.

The chain employs TRBV5-1 and TRBJ1-3; D uncertain. CDR3 size: 13 residues. Looked up from germline, CDR1 is SGHRS and CDR2 is YFSETQ. The V gene lost 3 bases and the J gene lost 0 bases, with 4 bases spanning the gap. The CDR3, as DNA: TGCGCCAGCAGCTCCAACTCTGGAAACACCATATATTTT. Its translation: CASSSNSGNTIYF. The whole variable domain, remainder taken from reference TRBV5-1 and TRBJ1-3, is KAGVTQTPRYLIKTRGQQVTLSCSPISGHRSVSWYQQTPGQGLQFLFEYFSETQRNKGNFPGRFSGRQFSNSRSEMNVSTLELGDSALYLCASSSNSGNTIYFGEGSWLTVV.

This clone was detected many times. The gene calls are TRBV6-5 and TRBJ2-2; no clear D gene. CDR3 length: 12 amino acids. V gave up 5 bases and J gave up 5 bases, with 6 bases separating them. CDR1 is MNHEY, CDR2 SVGAGI, per germline. CDR3 sequence reads: CASSKTTGELFF. The CDR3 nucleotides are TGTGCCAGCAGTAAGACAACCGGGGAGCTGTTTTTT.

J is TRBJ2-1 and V is TRBV28, with a weak D call TRBD1 (6 bases). Trimming left V 10 bases short and J 9 bases short, with 28 bases between. Germline V gene sequence: CDR1 MDHEN, CDR2 SYDVKM. The CDR3 is made up of 16 amino acids. CDR3: CATSEGPDRIQGEQFF. CDR3 sequence (DNA): TGTGCCACCTCAGAGGGTCCGGACAGAATACAAGGTGAGCAGTTCTTC.

The CDR3 loop is CASSRFGQGNSPLHF. CDR3 coding DNA: TGTGCCAGTAGTCGCTTCGGACAGGGTAATTCACCCCTCCACTTT. The chain carries TRBV19 and TRBJ1-6; 8 nucleotides agree with TRBD1. The CDR3 loop spans 15 amino acids. The germline V gene encodes CDR1 LNHDA and CDR2 SQIVND (reference sequence). V lost 5 bases to trimming and J lost 6 bases; unmatched junction nucleotides: 6. The complete variable domain, with remaining parts taken from reference TRBV19 and TRBJ1-6, reads DGGITQSPKYLFRKEGQNVTLSCEQNLNHDAMYWYRQDPGQGLRLIYYSQIVNDFQKGDIAEGYSVSREKKESFPLTVTSAQKNPTAFYLCASSRFGQGNSPLHFGNGTRLTVT.

J is TRBJ2-1 and V is TRBV5-1; 10 bases map to TRBD2. CDR3 size: 15 residues. V shed 6 bases and J 2 bases; nucleotides not matched to a gene: 5. Germline CDR1 and CDR2: SGHRS and YFSETQ. CDR3 DNA sequence: TGCGCCAGCACCTGGACTAGCGGCACCTACAATGAGCAGTTCTTC. Translated, it gives CASTWTSGTYNEQFF.

This clone was found once. CDR3 loop: CASLDRAVYGGELFF. The CDR3 DNA reads as TGTGCCAGCTTGGACAGGGCGGTTTATGGCGGGGAGCTGTTTTTT. This chain links TRBV21-1 with TRBJ2-2; the table's TRBD1 call for D was not verified on the DNA. TRBV21-1 counts as a pseudogene. This CDR3 region has 15 residues.

The chain employs TRBV2 and TRBJ2-1; 10 nucleotides match TRBD2. The CDR3 has 14 residues. The germline CDR1 and CDR2 sequences are SNHLY and FYNNEI. Trimming at V came to 4 bases and at J to 7 bases, leaving 4 bases not matched to a gene. In DNA form, the CDR3 reads TGTGCCAGCAGTGCTAGCGGGGGTGGGAATGAGCAGTTCTTC. Amino acids: CASSASGGGNEQFF.

CDR3 residues: CASSLSAGGGQETQYF. For the CDR3, the DNA is TGTGCCAGCAGCTTATCGGCGGGGGGGGGTCAAGAGACCCAGTACTTC. The chain employs TRBV7-2 and TRBJ2-5; 9 nucleotides align to TRBD2. Germline V CDR1 and CDR2: SGHTA, FQGNSA. J was trimmed by 2 bases and V by 2 bases; bases with no gene match: 6. The CDR3 has 16 residues.

This clone appeared a few times. The genes are TRBV2 and TRBJ2-5; D may be TRBD2 (6 bases). The CDR3 runs to 14 residues. Germline V CDR1 and CDR2: SNHLY, FYNNEI. V lost 7 bases and J 0 bases, leaving 12 bases between the germline ends. The CDR3 loop reads CASKTGTHQETQYF. The CDR3 DNA reads TGTGCCAGCAAGACCGGGACTCACCAAGAGACCCAGTACTTC.

The V gene is TRBV28, the J gene TRBJ2-2; D may be TRBD1 (5 bases). Looked up from germline, CDR1 is MDHEN and CDR2 is SYDVKM. V shed 2 bases and J shed 4 bases, with 11 bases lying between them. The CDR3 is 15 amino acids. The CDR3 here is CASSLLPGLTGELFF. DNA for the CDR3: TGTGCCAGCAGTTTACTGCCAGGGCTCACCGGGGAGCTGTTTTTT.

The CDR3 nucleotides read TGCGCCAGCAGCCTCCATCCCGGTGACAGGGCTGGAAACACCATATATTTT. This translates into CASSLHPGDRAGNTIYF. This rearrangement joins TRBV5-1 to TRBJ1-3, with 7 bases lining up with TRBD1. Per the germline V gene, CDR1 is SGHRS and CDR2 is YFSETQ. CDR3 length: 17 residues. With 4 bases clipped from V and 2 bases from J, the junction kept 12 bases outside the gene matches.

This clone was picked up one time. The rearrangement links TRBV5-4 to TRBJ2-2; 7 bases line up with TRBD1. Germline loops: CDR1 SGHNT, CDR2 YYREEE (reference sequence). The ends lost 4 bases at V and 3 bases at J; junction bases unmatched: 6. The CDR3 runs to 15 residues. Written as DNA, the CDR3 is TGTGCCAGCAGCCGACAGGGCGGCGACACCGGGGAGCTGTTTTTT. Protein: CASSRQGGDTGELFF.

Written as DNA, the CDR3 is TGTGCCAGCAGTTTACACGAGACCCAGTACTTC. Protein sequence: CASSLHETQYF. The chain links TRBV6-5 to TRBJ2-5, with D uncertain. V was pared by 4 bases and J by 5 bases, with 5 bases between. Germline-derived CDR1 and CDR2 are MNHEY and SVGAGI. This CDR3 comprises 11 residues.

V gene TRBV27 combines with J gene TRBJ1-2; TRBD1 agrees at 9 bases. Germline-derived CDR1 and CDR2 are MNHEY and SMNVEV (reference sequence). V shed 2 bases and J 2 bases; nucleotides not matched to a gene: 3. The CDR3 spans 15 residues. In nucleotides, the CDR3 is TGTGCCAGCAGTTTACGAGACAGGGGGAACTATGGCTACACCTTC. Its translation is CASSLRDRGNYGYTF.

This clone is a singleton in its sample. This chain links TRBV21-1 with TRBJ2-7; TRBD1 is the table's D call, not checked against the DNA. TRBV21-1 counts as a pseudogene. The CDR3 contains 12 residues. The CDR3 bases are TGTGCCAGCACCAACAGGTCCTACGAGCAGTACGTC. It yields the protein CASTNRSYEQYV.

This chain links TRBV4-2 with TRBJ2-6; D is possibly TRBD1 (5 bases). The CDR3 is 17 residues long. Germline V gene sequence: CDR1 LGHNA, CDR2 YNFKEQ. V shed 1 base and J shed 0 bases, with 10 bases lying between them. CDR3 amino acids: CASSQATTGSGANVLTF. The CDR3, as DNA: TGTGCCAGCAGCCAAGCCACAACAGGCTCTGGGGCCAACGTCCTGACTTTC.

V and J are TRBV19 and TRBJ1-5; D unclear. Germline V lookup: CDR1 LNHDA, CDR2 SQIVND (reference sequence). The CDR3 has 17 amino acids. Between the trimmed V and J ends, which lost 5 bases and 5 bases, there was a span of 22 bases. CDR3 nucleotide sequence: TGTGCCAGTAGTCAGACGGACTCTTGGGCCCTTTATCAGCCCCAGCATTTT. It specifies CASSQTDSWALYQPQHF.

The chain couples TRBV29-1 to TRBJ2-3, with a tentative D call TRBD1 (5 bases). Germline V gene data show CDR1 as SQVTM and CDR2 as ANQGSEA. This CDR3 is built from 13 residues. V was pared by 7 bases and J by 3 bases, with 14 bases between. CDR3 in DNA: TGCAGCGCACAGTCCAGGGTAACAGATACGCAGTATTTT. Its protein is CSAQSRVTDTQYF.

The chain combines TRBV5-1 with TRBJ2-4, with TRBD1 matching over 11 bases. V trimming: 0 bases; J trimming: 7 bases; junction bases outside the gene matches: 3. Germline V gene data show CDR1 as SGHRS and CDR2 as YFSETQ. CDR3 length: 15 residues. The CDR3 region is CASSLGGQGANIQYF. CDR3 DNA sequence: TGCGCCAGCAGCTTGGGAGGACAGGGGGCTAACATTCAGTACTTC.

The count of this clone is one. The rearrangement uses TRBV14 and TRBJ2-5, with TRBD1 matching over 8 bases. The germline CDR1 and CDR2 sequences are SGHDN and FVKESK. Trimming removed 4 bases from V and 4 bases from J; junction bases left unmatched: 8. The CDR3 is 15 amino acids. The DNA for the CDR3 is TGTGCCAGCAGCCCCCCCGGGACAGGAGGAGAGACCCAGTACTTC. Its translation: CASSPPGTGGETQYF.

The rearrangement joins TRBV19 to TRBJ2-1; 7 bases line up with TRBD1. V dropped 3 bases and J dropped 0; count of bases not matched to a gene: 2. The CDR3 consists of 15 residues. Germline lookup yields CDR1 LNHDA and CDR2 SQIVND (reference sequence). In DNA form, the CDR3 reads TGTGCCAGTAGTATGGGACAGAGCTCCTACAATGAGCAGTTCTTC. Its translation is CASSMGQSSYNEQFF.

V and J are TRBV9 and TRBJ2-7; 8 positions match TRBD2. Trimming removed 2 bases from V and 2 bases from J; junction bases left unmatched: 6. This CDR3 has 15 residues. The germline CDR1 and CDR2 sequences are SGDLS and YYNGEE. CDR3 amino acids: CASSVSSGLTYEQYF. For the CDR3, the DNA is TGTGCCAGCAGCGTTTCTAGCGGGCTCACCTACGAGCAGTACTTC.